The rows below give T cell receptor beta chains drawn from one sample of a study of shared clonotypes between healthy human individuals. Sequencing used immunoSEQ multiplex PCR; TCRdb keeps in-frame clones, though not all of them. The sample consists of millions of clones, 90% to 95% of them appearing once. Sequencing was done on a sample of naive CD4+ T cells sorted from blood. The origin of the receptors is a man aged 18 to 35 in good health. Each CDR3 is given with its conserved first and last residue. The order of the fields is D gene, clone size, J gene, V gene, CDR3 protein, CDR3 DNA. D genes are given only for firm matches. Size is omitted from some rows. Given values are once, few, many or a class for expanded clones.

NA,NA,TRBJ2-7,TRBV5-4,CASSLGSSYEQYF,TGTGCCAGCAGCTTGGGCAGCTCCTACGAGCAGTACTTC
NA,NA,TRBJ1-1,TRBV6-5,CASSRDTGTEAFF,TGTGCCAGCAGCCGAGACACTGGCACTGAAGCTTTCTTT
TRBD2,NA,TRBJ2-5,TRBV7-6,CASSLERGTGGTQYF,TGTGCCAGCAGCTTAGAACGGGGCACGGGGGGGACCCAGTACTTC
NA,once,TRBJ2-1,TRBV2,CASNGPIATNEQFF,TGTGCCAGCAATGGACCCATAGCTACTAATGAGCAGTTCTTC
NA,NA,TRBJ1-4,TRBV2,CASSRLPPANEKLFF,TGTGCCAGCAGCCGACTGCCTCCTGCTAATGAAAAACTGTTTTTT
TRBD1,NA,TRBJ2-7,TRBV6-5,CASSSTGGEQYF,TGTGCCAGCAGTTCCACAGGGGGCGAGCAGTACTTC
NA,NA,TRBJ2-2,TRBV18,CASTPTGPGNTGELFF,TGTGCCAGCACTCCCACCGGGCCGGGGAACACCGGGGAGCTGTTTTTT
NA,NA,TRBJ1-3,TRBV7-6,CASSFVDTIYF,TGTGCCAGCAGCTTTGTTGACACCATATATTTT
NA,NA,TRBJ2-2,TRBV19,CASSIRAPRVGGSEELFF,TGTGCCAGTAGTATCCGGGCTCCCCGGGTAGGGGGGTCCGAGGAGCTGTTTTTT
NA,NA,TRBJ2-1,TRBV29-1,CSVETPGQGRYNEQFF,TGCAGCGTCGAGACCCCGGGCCAGGGGCGATACAATGAGCAGTTCTTC
NA,NA,TRBJ1-4,TRBV15,CATSSHRTTNEKLFF,TGTGCCACCAGCAGCCACAGAACAACTAATGAAAAACTGTTTTTT
NA,NA,TRBJ1-1,TRBV29-1,CSVLGTTNTEAFF,TGCAGCGTCCTCGGGACCACAAACACTGAAGCTTTCTTT
TRBD1,once,TRBJ2-7,TRBV5-6,CASSWDRGRDEQYF,TGTGCCAGCAGCTGGGACAGGGGGCGGGACGAGCAGTACTTC
NA,few,TRBJ1-3,TRBV11-2,CASSLASSTIYF,TGTGCCAGCAGCTTAGCTAGTTCCACCATATATTTT
NA,NA,TRBJ2-1,TRBV10-3,CAIRLTDNNEQFF,TGTGCCATCAGGCTCACAGACAACAATGAGCAGTTCTTC
NA,NA,TRBJ2-1,TRBV2,CASTGSSYNEQFF,TGTGCCAGCACGGGAAGCTCCTACAATGAGCAGTTCTTC
TRBD2,NA,TRBJ2-1,TRBV7-2,CASSSSGGSSYNEQFF,TGTGCCAGCAGCTCTAGCGGGGGCAGCTCCTACAATGAGCAGTTCTTC
NA,NA,TRBJ2-7,TRBV11-2,CASSRRQYEQYF,TGTGCCAGCAGCCGCAGGCAGTACGAGCAGTACTTC